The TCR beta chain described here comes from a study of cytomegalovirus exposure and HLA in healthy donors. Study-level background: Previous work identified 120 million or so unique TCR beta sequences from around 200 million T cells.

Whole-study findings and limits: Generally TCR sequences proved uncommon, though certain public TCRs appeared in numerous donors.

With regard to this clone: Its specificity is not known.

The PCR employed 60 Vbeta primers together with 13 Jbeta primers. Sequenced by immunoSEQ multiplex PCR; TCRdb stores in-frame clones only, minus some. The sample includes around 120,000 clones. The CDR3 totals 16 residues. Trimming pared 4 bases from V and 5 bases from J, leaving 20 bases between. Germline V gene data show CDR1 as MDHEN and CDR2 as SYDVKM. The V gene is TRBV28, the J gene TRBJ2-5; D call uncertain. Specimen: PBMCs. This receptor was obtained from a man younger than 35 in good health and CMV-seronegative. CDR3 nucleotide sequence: TGTGCCAGCAGTTACCCCGCCCCTGCGGTCCGGGAGACCCAGTACTTC. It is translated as CASSYPAPAVRETQYF. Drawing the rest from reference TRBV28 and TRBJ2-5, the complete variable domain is DVKVTQSSRYLVKRTGEKVFLECVQDMDHENMFWYRQDPGLGLRLIYFSYDVKMKEKGDIPEGYSVSREKKERFSLILESASTNQTSMYLCASSYPAPAVRETQYFGPGTRLLVL.